The source of this T cell receptor beta chain is a study of monozygotic twins with inflammatory bowel disease (dated 2019 in TCRdb). With respect to the entire study: The complete study included roughly 30 monozygotic twin pairs: 19 IBD-discordant Danish pairs and nine German pairs, of which four were IBD-concordant and five were IBD-discordant. Disease-associated traits were sought mainly through comparisons between IBD patients and their genetically identical healthy co-twins within discordant pairs. Each individual had, on average, about 151 000 unique TCRalpha sequences and 181 000 unique TCRbeta sequences available for analysis.

From each donor, an approximately 2.4 ml peripheral blood sample was collected into PAXgene tubes and kept at -80 degrees C. Total RNA was isolated from whole blood with the PAXgene blood miRNA kit on an automated QIAcube, without T cell sorting. Peripheral blood from monozygotic twin pairs, either concordant or discordant for inflammatory bowel disease, underwent deep TCRalpha and TCRbeta repertoire profiling that used unique molecular barcoding. Smoking habits were recorded for all twin pairs, and each individual was classified as a current, former or never smoker. With regard to this clonotype: Its binding antigen is unknown.

The research as a whole found: IBD patients had lower TCRbeta repertoire diversity, measured by the inverse Simpson index, than their healthy co-twins. Background noise and inter-individual variability may have been introduced into the repertoires by the differing immunosuppressive treatments among patients. No single strong signal or clonotype linked to IBD turned up in the results, so the idea that one exists was not supported. The analysis was unable to tell different T cell subtypes apart. Concordant and discordant twins showed no difference in repertoire similarity, possibly because of limited statistical power. IBD patients shared fewer clonotypes with other individuals than healthy twins did, most markedly in patients showing signs of disease activity.

Library preparation was by 5' RACE. The input for every TCR library was 3,500 to 4,000 ng of total RNA. cDNA was synthesized with SMARTScribe reverse transcriptase in eight separate reactions per sample. During cDNA synthesis, template switching was used to introduce unique molecular identifiers that contained a 6-nucleotide sample barcode. TCRalpha and TCRbeta cDNA was amplified by two nested PCRs of approximately 16 and 10 cycles, with bead purification after each PCR. Before amplification, the cDNA was both treated with uracil DNA-glycosylase and purified with the QIAquick PCR purification kit. In the second PCR, Illumina TruSeq-compatible adapters and sample-specific barcodes were added. Library quality and concentration were assessed using TapeStation and Qubit, and about 4.7 ng of each library was pooled. Pooled libraries were sequenced on an Illumina HiSeq2500 single-index Rapid Run with 2 x 100 bp reads and custom sequencing primers. As for the original processing: UMI-based consensus assembly with MiGEC version 1.2.6 was used to correct PCR and sequencing errors. MiXCR version 2.1.1 was used for V(D)J alignment, clonotype assembly and CDR3 extraction. To normalise gene usage, clonotype sharing and MAIT/NKT TCR abundance, the analysis used the top 1000, 10 000 and 20 000 clonotypes per sample. Diversity was computed as the inverse Simpson index with the vegan R package after downsampling to 27 000 UMIs. Paired Mann-Whitney U tests were applied to discordant twin pairs, with Benjamini-Hochberg correction for multiple testing. TCRdb reprocessed the reads and provides one entry for every CDR3 protein sequence; no DNA is given. It is TCRdb's table, rather than the study itself, that gives the V and J calls and clone size. The sample table includes around 450,000 distinct CDR3 sequences. 2.4% of the sample is in the top ten clones.

The receptor comes from a human donor with ulcerative colitis or Crohn's disease, or a healthy co-twin of an affected twin (not recorded which). The sequenced sample was blood.

The encoded CDR3 is CASSVGQTTDTQYF. Recombination linked TRBV9 to TRBJ2-3. From its cysteine to its phenylalanine, the CDR3 spans 14 amino acids. No DNA accompanies this entry. CDR1 and CDR2, per the germline V gene, are SGDLS and YYNGEE.